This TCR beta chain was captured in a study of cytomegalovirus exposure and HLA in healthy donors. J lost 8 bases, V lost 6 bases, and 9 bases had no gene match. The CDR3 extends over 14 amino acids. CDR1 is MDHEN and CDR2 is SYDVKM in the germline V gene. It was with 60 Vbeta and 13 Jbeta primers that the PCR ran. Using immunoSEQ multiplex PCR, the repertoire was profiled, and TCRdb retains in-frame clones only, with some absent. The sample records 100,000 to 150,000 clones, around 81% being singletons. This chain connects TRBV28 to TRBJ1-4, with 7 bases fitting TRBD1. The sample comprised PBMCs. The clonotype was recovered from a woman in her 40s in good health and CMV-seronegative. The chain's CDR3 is CASRSFGTAEKLFF. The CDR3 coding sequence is TGTGCCAGCAGATCGTTTGGGACAGCCGAAAAACTGTTTTTT.